A single sample gave rise to the 2 T cell receptor beta chains below, sequenced in a study of blood T cell repertoires in COVID-19. TCRdb keeps only in-frame clones here, not all; method: immunoSEQ multiplex PCR. The repertoire has 300,000 or so clones, approximately 89% of them found once; the top ten carry approximately 2%. The sample comprised peripheral blood. The source of these receptors is a woman aged 30 to 39 with COVID-19, enrolled during active disease.

The CDR3, as DNA: TGTGCCAGCAGTGAAGCAGGGTGGGGAACTGAAGCTTTCTTT. This gives the protein CASSEAGWGTEAFF. The V and J genes are TRBV25-1 and TRBJ1-1; perhaps TRBD1 as D (5 bases). CDR1 is MGHDK, CDR2 SYGVNS, per germline. V was cut by 2 bases and J by 5 bases, with 12 bases left in between. The CDR3 consists of 14 residues.

V usage is TRBV14 and J usage is TRBJ1-1, with D possibly matching TRBD1 (5 bases). This CDR3 is built from 14 residues. V was pared by 4 bases and J by 1 base, with 10 bases between. Per the germline V gene, CDR1 is SGHDN and CDR2 is FVKESK. The DNA of the CDR3 is TGTGCCAGCAGCCTAAACAGGAAGAACACTGAAGCTTTCTTT. Protein sequence: CASSLNRKNTEAFF.